The rows below give T cell receptor beta chains drawn from one sample of a study of T cell changes during pregnancy in multiple sclerosis. Repertoires were generated with immunoSEQ multiplex PCR, while TCRdb's copy carries only in-frame clones and drops some. The sample lists roughly 64,000 clones; 90% were seen once. Sequencing used peripheral blood, obtained in the third trimester of pregnancy. Receptor source: a female donor in good health, enrolled as a control in a pregnancy study. Each CDR3 is given with its conserved first and last residue. D genes are given only for firm matches. The listing skips clone size in some rows; elsewhere it reads once, few, many or a size class.

abundance: .; d_gene: .; j_gene: TRBJ1-2; v_gene: TRBV5-6; CDR3nt: TGTGCCAGCAGCTTAGTGGACAGCGAAAGTTATGGCTACACCTTC; CDR3aa: CASSLVDSESYGYTF
abundance: once; d_gene: .; j_gene: TRBJ2-7; v_gene: TRBV30; CDR3nt: TGTGCCTGGAAGGGCAGGGGAACCTACGAGCAGTACTTC; CDR3aa: CAWKGRGTYEQYF
abundance: .; d_gene: .; j_gene: TRBJ1-4; v_gene: TRBV6-7; CDR3nt: TGTGCCAGCAGCCTTTATTCCCCCAATGAAAAACTGTTTTTT; CDR3aa: CASSLYSPNEKLFF
abundance: once; d_gene: .; j_gene: TRBJ1-1; v_gene: TRBV21-1; CDR3nt: TGTGCCAGCTTAAGACTGGACATGAACACTGAAGCTTTCTTT; CDR3aa: CASLRLDMNTEAFF
abundance: once; d_gene: .; j_gene: TRBJ2-2; v_gene: TRBV14; CDR3nt: TGTGCCAGCAGCCAAGTGAGGCAGGGCGGCACCGGGGAGCTGTTTTTT; CDR3aa: CASSQVRQGGTGELFF
abundance: .; d_gene: TRBD2; j_gene: TRBJ2-7; v_gene: TRBV25-1; CDR3nt: TGTGCCAGCAGTGAGACTAGCGGGAGTCCAGACGCTAACGAGCAGTACTTC; CDR3aa: CASSETSGSPDANEQYF
abundance: .; d_gene: TRBD2; j_gene: TRBJ2-1; v_gene: TRBV7-9; CDR3nt: TGTGCCAGCAGCTTAAAAACTAGCGGGGGGAGGAATGAGCAGTTCTTC; CDR3aa: CASSLKTSGGRNEQFF
abundance: .; d_gene: .; j_gene: TRBJ1-1; v_gene: TRBV2; CDR3nt: TGTGCCAGCACCCAGAACACTGAAGCTTTCTTT; CDR3aa: CASTQNTEAFF
abundance: .; d_gene: .; j_gene: TRBJ2-3; v_gene: TRBV6-4; CDR3nt: TGTGCCAGCAGTGACCAACAGGAAGATACGCAGTATTTT; CDR3aa: CASSDQQEDTQYF
abundance: .; d_gene: .; j_gene: TRBJ2-1; v_gene: TRBV4-2; CDR3nt: TGTGCCAGCAGCCAAGCGGCAGGTGTGTCGTACAATGAGCAGTTCTTC; CDR3aa: CASSQAAGVSYNEQFF
abundance: once; d_gene: .; j_gene: TRBJ2-7; v_gene: TRBV13; CDR3nt: TGTGCCAGCAGCGTAGGTAGGGGCTACGAGCAGTACTTC; CDR3aa: CASSVGRGYEQYF
abundance: .; d_gene: .; j_gene: TRBJ1-4; v_gene: TRBV19; CDR3nt: TGTGCCAGTAGTATTTCCCCAGGCTTCAATGAAAAACTGTTTTTT; CDR3aa: CASSISPGFNEKLFF
abundance: .; d_gene: .; j_gene: TRBJ1-2; v_gene: TRBV30; CDR3nt: TGTGCCTGGAGTCTCCCGGAGCAGGGCATGTTTGGCTACACCTTC; CDR3aa: CAWSLPEQGMFGYTF
abundance: .; d_gene: .; j_gene: TRBJ2-5; v_gene: TRBV6-5; CDR3nt: TGTGCCAGCAGTTTAGTCTACCAAGAGACCCAGTACTTC; CDR3aa: CASSLVYQETQYF
abundance: .; d_gene: .; j_gene: TRBJ1-2; v_gene: TRBV30; CDR3nt: TGTGCCTGGAAGAGCCGGGACACAACGCACTATGGCTACACCTTC; CDR3aa: CAWKSRDTTHYGYTF
abundance: .; d_gene: TRBD1; j_gene: TRBJ1-2; v_gene: TRBV29-1; CDR3nt: TGCAGCGCCCGACAGGGGAGCTATGGCTACACCTTC; CDR3aa: CSARQGSYGYTF
abundance: .; d_gene: .; j_gene: TRBJ2-7; v_gene: TRBV11-2; CDR3nt: TGTGCCAGCAGCTTTTGGGGTAGCGGCAGGCAGCAGTACTTC; CDR3aa: CASSFWGSGRQQYF
abundance: .; d_gene: TRBD2; j_gene: TRBJ2-3; v_gene: TRBV19; CDR3nt: TGTGCCAGTAGTGAACTAGCGGGGGGGAGCACAGATACGCAGTATTTT; CDR3aa: CASSELAGGSTDTQYF
abundance: .; d_gene: TRBD1; j_gene: TRBJ1-4; v_gene: TRBV7-9; CDR3nt: TGTGCCAGCAGCAAGACAGGGATGAGGGAAAAACTGTTTTTT; CDR3aa: CASSKTGMREKLFF
abundance: .; d_gene: .; j_gene: TRBJ1-2; v_gene: TRBV27; CDR3nt: TGTGCCAGCAGTTCCCTCCGGGGAGGCTACACCTTC; CDR3aa: CASSSLRGGYTF
abundance: .; d_gene: TRBD1; j_gene: TRBJ1-5; v_gene: TRBV19; CDR3nt: TGTGCCAGTAGTCTAGGACAGGGGCGGGATCAGCCCCAGCATTTT; CDR3aa: CASSLGQGRDQPQHF
abundance: .; d_gene: .; j_gene: TRBJ1-3; v_gene: TRBV11-3; CDR3nt: TGTGCCAGCAGCTTCGGACAAGCTGGAAACACCATATATTTT; CDR3aa: CASSFGQAGNTIYF
abundance: .; d_gene: TRBD1; j_gene: TRBJ2-3; v_gene: TRBV6-5; CDR3nt: TGTGCCAGCAGTTTAGACAGGGCCGTAGATACGCAGTATTTT; CDR3aa: CASSLDRAVDTQYF
abundance: .; d_gene: TRBD1; j_gene: TRBJ1-1; v_gene: TRBV27; CDR3nt: TGTGCCAGCAGTCCGCGGACAGGGTTCGGGGCTGAAGCTTTCTTT; CDR3aa: CASSPRTGFGAEAFF
abundance: .; d_gene: TRBD1; j_gene: TRBJ2-7; v_gene: TRBV7-2; CDR3nt: TGTGCCAGCAGCCGAGGGACAGGGGGACCCTACGAGCAGTACTTC; CDR3aa: CASSRGTGGPYEQYF
abundance: .; d_gene: TRBD1; j_gene: TRBJ1-2; v_gene: TRBV19; CDR3nt: TGTGCCAGTAGTATTACAGGGGGCATGAACTATGGCTACACCTTC; CDR3aa: CASSITGGMNYGYTF
abundance: .; d_gene: .; j_gene: TRBJ2-1; v_gene: TRBV10-3; CDR3nt: TGTGCCATCAGGCCCGGGGGAGACTCCTACAATGAGCAGTTCTTC; CDR3aa: CAIRPGGDSYNEQFF
abundance: .; d_gene: .; j_gene: TRBJ2-5; v_gene: TRBV19; CDR3nt: TGTGCCAGTAGTCCCCCACTGCCCCTACTTGGAGAGACCCAGTACTTC; CDR3aa: CASSPPLPLLGETQYF
abundance: .; d_gene: TRBD1; j_gene: TRBJ1-6; v_gene: TRBV11-3; CDR3nt: TGTGCCAGCATGGCCAGGGGGTTTTCACCCCTCCACTTT; CDR3aa: CASMARGFSPLHF
abundance: .; d_gene: .; j_gene: TRBJ2-2; v_gene: TRBV11-3; CDR3nt: TGTGCCAGCAGCTTAGCCGCGAACACCGGGGAGCTGTTTTTT; CDR3aa: CASSLAANTGELFF
abundance: .; d_gene: TRBD2; j_gene: TRBJ2-3; v_gene: TRBV5-4; CDR3nt: TGTGCCAGCAGCTTGGTCGGGCGGGGGGGCCCAGATACGCAGTATTTT; CDR3aa: CASSLVGRGGPDTQYF
abundance: once; d_gene: TRBD1; j_gene: TRBJ2-7; v_gene: TRBV19; CDR3nt: TGTGCCAGTAGTATAACAGGGGTGGACACCTACGAGCAGTACTTC; CDR3aa: CASSITGVDTYEQYF
abundance: .; d_gene: .; j_gene: TRBJ1-4; v_gene: TRBV5-4; CDR3nt: TGTGCCAGCAGCTTGGCCGGGGGGAAGGGTGAAAAACTGTTTTTT; CDR3aa: CASSLAGGKGEKLFF
abundance: .; d_gene: .; j_gene: TRBJ1-1; v_gene: TRBV21-1; CDR3nt: TGTGCCAGCAGCAAAGAAAGGGCTCGGAGGACTGAAGCTTTCTTT; CDR3aa: CASSKERARRTEAFF
abundance: .; d_gene: TRBD1; j_gene: TRBJ2-7; v_gene: TRBV19; CDR3nt: TGTGCCAGTAGGGACAGGGCGAAGACCTACGAGCAGTACTTC; CDR3aa: CASRDRAKTYEQYF
abundance: .; d_gene: .; j_gene: TRBJ2-3; v_gene: TRBV9; CDR3nt: TGTGCCAGCAGCGTAACCCTGAGCGGAGCGGGAGATACGCAGTATTTT; CDR3aa: CASSVTLSGAGDTQYF
abundance: .; d_gene: TRBD1; j_gene: TRBJ1-5; v_gene: TRBV19; CDR3nt: TGTGCCAGTAGTACCCCCGGGACAGGGGTACAGCCCCAGCATTTT; CDR3aa: CASSTPGTGVQPQHF